The entry below gives a single T cell receptor beta chain sequence along with its context. Each CDR3 protein is one row after TCRdb ran MiXCR on the 5' RACE reads. The sample has under 250,000 distinct CDR3 sequences; approximately 12% are singletons. This specimen comes from a study of CD8 T cells in ankylosing spondylitis. The source of this sequence is a male donor with ankylosing spondylitis or in good health (not recorded which). Sequenced input: blood, either unsorted or a sorted T cell fraction (not recorded which).

CDR3 sequence: CASSLKADLQDTQYF. In DNA, the CDR3 is TGTGCCAGCAGTTTGAAGGCAGATTTGCAAGATACGCAGTATTTT. The chain recombines TRBV28 with TRBJ2-3; D is unclear. This CDR3 comprises 15 residues. Germline assignment: CDR1 MDHEN and CDR2 SYDVKM. With 3 bases removed from V and 5 bases from J, the gap between germline ends came to 15 bases.